A single sample gave rise to the 13 T cell receptor beta chains below, sequenced in a study of blood T cell repertoires in COVID-19. Repertoires were generated with immunoSEQ multiplex PCR, while TCRdb's copy carries only in-frame clones and drops some. The table lists some 240,000 clones, 84% of them singletons. Sequences were obtained from peripheral blood. The receptors were sampled from a woman aged 40 to 49 who had recovered from COVID-19.

The V call is TRBV3-1 (or the pseudogene TRBV3-2), the J call TRBJ1-4; 8 nucleotides agree with TRBD1. V lost 5 bases and J lost 4; bases outside the gene matches: 6. Per the germline V gene, CDR1 is LGHDT and CDR2 is YNNKEL (reference sequence). The length of the CDR3 is 15 residues. CDR3: CASSNRGFGNEKLFF. The CDR3 DNA is TGTGCCAGCAGCAACAGGGGGTTCGGTAATGAAAAACTGTTTTTT.

This clone was detected only a few times. Here the CDR3 DNA reads TGTGCCAGCAGCCCGGGGGCAGATACGCAGTATTTT. As protein: CASSPGADTQYF. This rearrangement joins TRBV7-8 to TRBJ2-3; possibly TRBD2 for D (6 bases). The CDR3 spans 12 residues. CDR1 is SGHVS, CDR2 FQNEAQ, per germline. Trimming removed 5 bases from V and 4 bases from J, with 7 bases in between.

This chain joins TRBV9 and TRBJ2-3; 7 nucleotides match TRBD2. The CDR3 covers 15 residues. Germline-derived CDR1 and CDR2 are SGDLS and YYNGEE. V lost 0 bases to trimming and J lost 0 bases; unmatched junction nucleotides: 1. This CDR3 is CASSVGGGSTDTQYF. The CDR3 DNA is TGTGCCAGCAGCGTAGGGGGGGGAAGCACAGATACGCAGTATTTT.

This clone was detected once. V usage is TRBV30 and J usage is TRBJ1-5; TRBD1 agrees at 8 bases. The CDR3 has 14 amino acids. The V gene end was trimmed by 0 bases and the J gene end by 6 bases; junction bases not matched to a gene: 4. Per germline, CDR1 GTSNPN and CDR2 SVGIG (reference sequence). The CDR3 coding sequence is TGTGCCTGGAGTGTGGACAGGGAGATTCAGCCCCAGCATTTT. This codes for CAWSVDREIQPQHF.

The V call is TRBV20-1, the J call TRBJ1-2, with 8 bases that match TRBD1. The trim removed 3 bases at V and 5 bases at J, leaving 8 bases unmatched. CDR1 is DFQATT and CDR2 is SNEGSKA in the germline V gene (reference sequence). This CDR3 contains 14 residues. CDR3 amino acids: CSASFDRGVYGYTF. In nucleotides, the CDR3 is TGCAGTGCTAGTTTTGACAGGGGCGTATATGGCTACACCTTC.

This clone showed up just once. The chain couples TRBV12-3 or TRBV12-4 to TRBJ2-7; no clear D gene. CDR3 length: 13 amino acids. The V and J ends lost 1 base and 2 bases respectively, with 6 bases between them. The CDR3 coding sequence is TGTGCCAGCAGTTTAGGGCGGACCTACGAGCAGTACTTC. It is translated as CASSLGRTYEQYF.

This clone occurred once. The chain recombines TRBV29-1 with TRBJ1-1; maybe TRBD1 (5 bases). The germline V and J ends were trimmed by 6 bases and 12 bases, with 23 bases remaining between them. The CDR3 is 13 amino acids. Germline CDR1 SQVTM, CDR2 ANQGSEA. The CDR3 reads CSVIPGLQNVTFF. CDR3 nucleotides: TGCAGCGTGATCCCGGGACTCCAGAATGTAACTTTCTTT.

This clone was found once. This chain connects TRBV28 to TRBJ1-1; the D gene is possibly TRBD1 (6 bases). This CDR3 spans 15 amino acids. Germline V gene sequence: CDR1 MDHEN, CDR2 SYDVKM. V was shortened by 4 bases and J by 8 bases, with 20 bases between the two germline ends. The CDR3 DNA follows: TGTGCCAGCAGTTCCCAAGGGGGGGGTATTAAAGAAGCTTTCTTT. This translates into CASSSQGGGIKEAFF.

The chain uses TRBV5-6 and TRBJ2-1, with D perhaps TRBD2 (6 bases). This CDR3 contains 13 residues. The V and J ends lost 2 bases and 7 bases respectively, with 10 bases between them. Germline CDR1 is SGHDT and CDR2 is YYEEEE. This CDR3 is CASSLRGGNEQFF. DNA of the CDR3: TGTGCCAGCAGCTTAAGAGGAGGGAATGAGCAGTTCTTC. The full variable domain, completed using reference TRBV5-6 and TRBJ2-1, is DAGVTQSPTHLIKTRGQQVTLRCSPKSGHDTVSWYQQALGQGPQFIFQYYEEEERQRGNFPDRFSGHQFPNYSSELNVNALLLGDSALYLCASSLRGGNEQFFGPGTRLTVL.

The count of this clone is one. This chain connects TRBV5-1 to TRBJ1-3; D unclear. The germline V gene has CDR1 SGHRS and CDR2 YFSETQ. Trimming stripped 1 base from V and 1 base from J, with 15 bases between. The CDR3 loop spans 17 amino acids. CDR3 region: CASSLQPGAMSGNTIYF. In DNA form, the CDR3 reads TGCGCCAGCAGCTTGCAACCGGGAGCAATGTCTGGAAACACCATATATTTT.

The chain couples TRBV3-1 (or the pseudogene TRBV3-2) to TRBJ1-4; D is possibly TRBD1 (5 bases). The CDR3 covers 16 residues. CDR1 and CDR2 (germline): LGHDT, YNNKEL (reference sequence). V was pared by 5 bases and J by 12 bases, with 25 bases between. The CDR3 DNA reads as TGTGCCAGCAGCTTAACGGGGGGTATAGAGGGTAGTCAACTGTTTTTT. Its translation is CASSLTGGIEGSQLFF.

The rearrangement links TRBV7-2 to TRBJ1-5, with D possibly matching TRBD1 (5 bases). The CDR3 has 16 amino acids. The V and J ends lost 1 base and 6 bases respectively, with 16 bases between them. The germline gives CDR1 SGHTA, CDR2 FQGNSA. DNA for the CDR3: TGTGCCAGCAGCTTAGTGGGGCAGGGTACGGCTCAGCCCCAGCATTTT. Its translation: CASSLVGQGTAQPQHF.

The chain employs TRBV5-4 and TRBJ2-7; TRBD1 matches at 8 bases. In germline, CDR1 is SGHNT, CDR2 YYREEE (reference sequence). The CDR3 consists of 13 residues. After removal of 4 bases from V and 2 bases from J, the junction contained 2 bases not matched to a gene. CDR3 sequence reads: CASSRGQAYEQYF. The CDR3 bases are TGTGCCAGCAGCCGGGGACAGGCCTACGAGCAGTACTTC.